These 16 T cell receptor beta chains originate from one sample sequenced in a study of response to subunit inactivated influenza vaccine listed by TCRdb under 2018. The library was made by RT-PCR. This sample was sequenced with an Illumina HiSeq 2500. TCRdb redid the processing of the public reads, applying fastp at Q25 and MiXCR, and retained in-frame beta chains. Under each unique CDR3 protein, matching rows form one entry showing the most common genes and DNA. This sample lists fewer than 800,000 distinct CDR3 sequences; approximately 15% were detected once. More than 9% of the sample lies in the top ten. This specimen was PBMCs from blood, taken less than 13 days after vaccination. Receptors originate from a man aged 45-65 years who received an inactivated influenza vaccine. Donor details come from another sample of the same person, matched by shared clones.

The genes are TRBV13 and TRBJ2-3, with D unclear. Trimming pared 5 bases from V and 1 base from J, leaving 13 bases between. This CDR3 comprises 15 residues. The V gene's germline CDR1 is PRHDT and CDR2 FYEKMQ (reference sequence). The CDR3 loop is CASSRAVAGTDTQYF. The CDR3 DNA reads as TGTGCCAGCAGCCGGGCGGTGGCTGGCACAGATACGCAGTATTTT.

The CDR3 DNA reads as TGCAGTGCCACGGACAGGGATCAGCCCCAGCATTTT. This encodes CSATDRDQPQHF. The chain has TRBV20-1 and TRBJ1-5, with TRBD1 matching 8 bases. This CDR3 has 12 residues. The trim removed 6 bases at V and 5 bases at J, leaving 3 bases unmatched. Germline loops: CDR1 DFQATT, CDR2 SNEGSKA (reference sequence).

This clonotype was seen a handful of times. The chain combines TRBV5-1 with TRBJ1-2; no reliable D call. This CDR3 has 16 amino acids. CDR1 is SGHRS, CDR2 YFSETQ, per germline. The V end was cut by 0 bases, the J end by 6 bases, with 18 bases between. CDR3 in DNA: TGCGCCAGCAGCTTGGAGGTCAGCCCTCTAGGTAATGGCTACACCTTC. This codes for CASSLEVSPLGNGYTF.

This clonotype was detected only a few times. The chain couples TRBV6-2 or TRBV6-3 to TRBJ2-2; D could derive from TRBD1 or TRBD2 (6 bases each). CDR3 size: 15 residues. Germline CDR1 MNHEY, CDR2 SVGEGT. V lost 2 bases and J 3 bases, leaving 10 bases between the germline ends. The DNA of the CDR3 is TGTGCCAGCAGTTACGTCGGGGGCGACACCGGGGAGCTGTTTTTT. Its translation: CASSYVGGDTGELFF.

This clonotype was counted a few times. The chain carries TRBV5-5 and TRBJ2-5; D may be TRBD1 (6 bases). The CDR3 loop spans 16 amino acids. The germline gives CDR1 SGHKS, CDR2 YYEKEE (reference sequence). V was pared by 4 bases and J by 0 bases, with 16 bases between. DNA of the CDR3: TGTGCCAGCAGCACCGGACAGAACCCGTACCAAGAGACCCAGTACTTC. This codes for CASSTGQNPYQETQYF.

This chain links TRBV6-5 with TRBJ1-4; D not certain. This CDR3 contains 14 residues. Germline V gene lookup returns CDR1 MNHEY and CDR2 SVGAGI. V lost 0 bases and J 8 bases, leaving 10 bases between the germline ends. The CDR3 region is CASSYSGVGEKLFF. The CDR3 DNA sequence: TGTGCCAGCAGTTACTCCGGGGTTGGCGAAAAACTGTTTTTT.

The chain recombines TRBV4-2 with TRBJ2-5; 8 bases fit TRBD2. The CDR3 runs to 16 residues. Trimming cost V 4 bases and J 8 bases; bases outside gene matches: 15. The germline CDR1 and CDR2 sequences are LGHNA and YNFKEQ. The CDR3 sequence: CASSPSGSGPLNTQYF. CDR3 DNA: TGTGCCAGCAGCCCCAGCGGGAGTGGCCCTTTAAATACCCAGTACTTC.

The chain uses TRBV24-1 and TRBJ2-7; no definite D call. The CDR3 extends over 12 amino acids. Germline loops: CDR1 KGHDR, CDR2 SFDVKD. Trimming shortened V by 1 base and J by 9 bases, and 9 bases separated the two germline ends. CDR3 sequence reads: CATSDLSQPQYF. The CDR3 region has the DNA TGTGCCACCAGTGATTTATCCCAGCCGCAGTACTTC.

In its sample, this clonotype was seen a few times. The chain joins TRBV9 to TRBJ1-4; D possibly corresponds to TRBD1 (5 bases). V lost 0 bases to trimming and J lost 0 bases, with 6 bases between them. Looked up from germline, CDR1 is SGDLS and CDR2 is YYNGEE. The CDR3 is 15 residues long. The CDR3 nucleotides are TGTGCCAGCAGCGTAGAGGGGACAACTAATGAAAAACTGTTTTTT. It translates to CASSVEGTTNEKLFF.

This clonotype was seen a handful of times. The gene calls are TRBV20-1 and TRBJ2-3; D is uncertain. Germline CDR1 DFQATT, CDR2 SNEGSKA (reference sequence). V was cut by 0 bases and J by 1 base, with 14 bases left in between. The CDR3 is 16 amino acids. The chain's CDR3 is CSARDHLGGGTDTQYF. CDR3 nucleotides: TGCAGTGCTAGAGATCACCTAGGCGGTGGCACAGATACGCAGTATTTT.

This clonotype showed up just a few times. This chain connects TRBV29-1 to TRBJ2-5, with D tentatively TRBD2 (6 bases). V was trimmed by 1 base and J by 5 bases, leaving 14 bases between them. The germline V gene has CDR1 SQVTM and CDR2 ANQGSEA. The CDR3 loop spans 14 amino acids. The CDR3 protein is CSVEGGEAQETQYF. DNA of the CDR3: TGCAGCGTTGAAGGGGGGGAGGCGCAGGAGACCCAGTACTTC.

The J gene is TRBJ2-1, the V gene TRBV6-5; 8 bases align to TRBD2. CDR3 length: 15 amino acids. The germline gives CDR1 MNHEY, CDR2 SVGAGI. Trimming took 2 bases from V and 6 from J; bases not matched to a gene: 6. The CDR3 is CASSYVQREFNEQFF. In nucleotides, the CDR3 is TGTGCCAGCAGTTACGTCCAGCGGGAGTTCAATGAGCAGTTCTTC.

This chain uses TRBV12-3 or TRBV12-4 with TRBJ2-3; D is unclear. Between the trimmed V and J ends, which lost 8 bases and 8 bases, there was a span of 8 bases. CDR3 length: 10 amino acids. CDR3 amino acids: CASGWGTQYF. CDR3 nucleotides: TGTGCCAGCGGGTGGGGTACGCAGTATTTT.

This clonotype was observed a handful of times. This sequence joins TRBV4-3 and TRBJ2-7, with no clear D. CDR1 is LGHNA and CDR2 is YSLEER in the germline V gene. V was trimmed by 0 bases and J by 4 bases, leaving 7 bases between them. The CDR3 has 13 residues. CDR3 protein: CASSQDHRYEQYF. The CDR3 DNA sequence: TGCGCCAGCAGCCAAGATCATAGATACGAGCAGTACTTC.

The chain carries TRBV10-3 and TRBJ2-1; TRBD2 is a possible D gene (5 bases). This CDR3 contains 16 residues. Between the trimmed V and J ends, which lost 3 bases and 2 bases, there was a span of 14 bases. Germline CDR1 and CDR2: ENHRY and SYGVKD. The DNA for the CDR3 is TGTGCCATCAGTGACAACCAGCGGAACCCCTACAATGAGCAGTTCTTC. It is translated as CAISDNQRNPYNEQFF.

J is TRBJ2-3 and V is TRBV12-3 or TRBV12-4; 10 nucleotides match TRBD2. V lost 8 bases, J lost 3 bases, and 5 bases stayed unmatched. The CDR3 has 14 residues. The CDR3 spells CASGRAGGTDTQYF. The CDR3 nucleotides read TGTGCCAGCGGGAGAGCGGGGGGGACAGATACGCAGTATTTT.